The present T cell receptor (beta chain) was sequenced within a study of CD8+ T cells in alopecia areata. Study-level background: Tofacitinib was taken orally by treated patients, and the dose was 5 to 10 mg twice daily. Study outcomes and limitations: Compared with normal scalp, lesional scalp had higher clonality and more expanded CD8+ clones.

This CDR3 contains 13 residues. The germline V gene encodes CDR1 SEHNR and CDR2 FQNEAQ (reference sequence). Trimming took 5 bases from V and 1 from J, leaving 9 bases between them. cDNA prepared by RNA extraction and subsequent reverse transcription served as the template for sequencing. Clones were read by immunoSEQ multiplex PCR, and TCRdb kept only the in-frame ones, dropping some. The repertoire holds about 150,000 clones, with around half as singletons. Treatment given: oral pan-JAK inhibitor, 5-10 mg twice daily. Researchers picked out CD4+ and CD8+ T cells from PBMCs by sorting. This clone was seen only a few times. The target antigen is unknown. The sample carries other DNA sequences with the same CDR3.

The clonotype originates from a human donor with alopecia areata. The sequences come from CD8+ T cells sorted from blood, collected at week 4, from a patient treated with tofacitinib. The chain combines TRBV7-9 with TRBJ2-7; D call uncertain. In DNA, the CDR3 is TGTGCCAGCAGCCCTCCGAGTTCCTACGAGCAGTACTTC. This translates into CASSPPSSYEQYF.